This entry describes one TCR beta chain. Data came from immunoSEQ multiplex PCR; TCRdb stores just in-frame clones and leaves some out. Of more than 300,000 clones listed, 85% to 90% were seen once; the top ten hold about 4%. This sample was taken from a study of blood T cell repertoires in COVID-19. Trimming left V 2 bases short and J 4 bases short, with 8 bases between. The CDR3 has 14 amino acids. Germline values: CDR1 LGHDT, CDR2 YNNKEL (reference sequence). The sample taken for sequencing was PBMCs or T cells enriched from blood (not recorded which). V usage is TRBV3-1 (or the pseudogene TRBV3-2) and J usage is TRBJ1-4; D is undetermined. The TCR comes from a man aged 30-40 years who had recovered from COVID-19. In DNA, the CDR3 is TGTGCCAGCAGCCAACGAGGAGTTAATGAAAAACTGTTTTTT. This encodes CASSQRGVNEKLFF.